This TCR beta chain comes out of a study of blood T cells in healthy people across ages. Background on the study: Capturing about one barcoded beta molecule per two T cells was achieved by template switching.

This clonotype was seen only a few times. V lost 1 base and J lost 7, with 15 bases in between. CDR3 size: 15 residues. Per the germline V gene, CDR1 is LNHNV and CDR2 is YYDKDF (reference sequence). The authors ran a second PCR of 7 to 11 cycles using a sample-barcoded 5' primer and a J-beta primer mix. Each CDR3 protein gets one entry after TCRdb re-called the 5' RACE reads with MiXCR. The sample records fewer than 1,200,000 distinct CDR3 sequences, about 23% being singletons. This same sample was also part of a study on T cells of mothers and their children. That work contributes: Across the analysis, no persistent microchimeric T cell clones were detected.

The sequence came from a girl aged 2-10 years in good health. V usage is TRBV15 and J usage is TRBJ2-3, with a possible D match to TRBD2 (6 bases). The sequenced sample consisted of blood. Written as DNA, the CDR3 is TGTGCCACCAGCAGAGCGACGGGACTCTCGAATACGCAGTATTTT. Amino acids: CATSRATGLSNTQYF.